This note documents a single T cell receptor (beta chain) sequence. What it binds is not known. The germline gene is not matched at one end of the junction; a read error may be the cause. The PCR had 60 Vbeta and 13 Jbeta primers. The protocol was immunoSEQ multiplex PCR, while the TCRdb copy is restricted to in-frame clones and leaves out a portion. The sample lists 75,000 to 100,000 clones; about four fifths were seen once. This CDR3 contains 15 residues. Per the germline V gene, CDR1 is SEHNR and CDR2 is FQNEAQ (reference sequence). This specimen belongs to a study of cytomegalovirus exposure and HLA in healthy donors. Study-wide points: A few CMV-associated chains were confirmed in vitro to be specific for CMV antigens. In a later analysis, TCR beta V- and J-gene trimming was associated with a missense DCLRE1C variant. For most TCR beta V segments, an earlier analysis put the productive rate at about 87% or about 30% of the time.

Donors were nominally healthy when sampled, though unrecorded immune exposures were likely. V is TRBV7-9 and J is TRBJ1-1, with 7 bases lining up with TRBD1. The clonotype was recovered from a man aged 35 to 55 in good health and CMV-seropositive. Specimen: PBMCs. CDR3 amino acids: CSSSLDRAGDTEAFF. For the CDR3, the DNA is TGTTCCAGCAGCTTAGACAGGGCCGGGGACACTGAAGCTTTCTTT.